These 19 T cell receptor beta chains share one sample of origin, sequenced in a study of blood T cell repertoires in COVID-19. Repertoires were generated with immunoSEQ multiplex PCR, while TCRdb's copy carries only in-frame clones and drops some. This sample carries around 260,000 clones, about 87% of them seen once, and the ten largest clones take under 2.5%. Sequencing was done on a sample of peripheral blood. Receptor source: a woman aged 45-65 years with acute or convalescent COVID-19.

The V call is TRBV15, the J call TRBJ2-7; possibly TRBD1 for D (6 bases). The length of the CDR3 is 18 residues. Trimming shortened V by 0 bases and J by 5 bases, and 23 bases separated the two germline ends. Germline loops: CDR1 LNHNV, CDR2 YYDKDF (reference sequence). CDR3 DNA sequence: TGTGCCACCAGCAGAGATCCGGTGGGGACCTGGGGGCACCACGAGCAGTACTTC. Its translation: CATSRDPVGTWGHHEQYF.

This chain connects TRBV27 to TRBJ1-5; 7 nucleotides match TRBD1. J was trimmed by 0 bases and V by 6 bases; bases with no gene match: 8. The CDR3 has 16 amino acids. Germline V gene lookup returns CDR1 MNHEY and CDR2 SMNVEV (reference sequence). CDR3 DNA: TGTGCCAGCAGCTCCGGGACAGACGATAGCAATCAGCCCCAGCATTTT. This sequence encodes CASSSGTDDSNQPQHF.

This chain uses TRBV5-1 with TRBJ2-5; D might be TRBD1 (6 bases). Per germline, CDR1 SGHRS and CDR2 YFSETQ. V lost 4 bases to trimming and J lost 3 bases, with 7 bases between them. The length of the CDR3 is 12 residues. CDR3 coding DNA: TGCGCCAGCAGCAGGACAGAAGAGACCCAGTACTTC. Translated: CASSRTEETQYF.

In the case of this clone: One end of the junction is discordant with germline, which a read error may explain. This chain uses TRBV29-1 with TRBJ1-2; 7 nucleotides align to TRBD1. The CDR3 covers 14 residues. The germline V gene encodes CDR1 SQVTM and CDR2 ANQGSEA. CDR3 in amino acids: CSVEGRGLGYGYTF. CDR3 DNA: TGCAGCGTCGAAGGGAGGGGGCTTGGCTATGGCTACACCTTC.

This clone has just one count. The chain has TRBV9 and TRBJ1-4, with D unclear. Germline V gene data show CDR1 as SGDLS and CDR2 as YYNGEE. The V and J ends lost 0 bases and 5 bases respectively, with 11 bases between them. The CDR3 sequence is 15 residues long. CDR3 sequence: CASSVGLIQNEKLFF. CDR3 DNA: TGTGCCAGCAGCGTAGGACTCATCCAGAATGAAAAACTGTTTTTT.

The J gene is TRBJ1-1, the V gene TRBV7-6, with TRBD1 matching over 7 bases. J lost 2 bases, V lost 0 bases, and 3 bases had no gene match. The CDR3 is made up of 15 amino acids. Germline V gives CDR1 SGHVS, CDR2 FNYEAQ. CDR3 sequence: CASSLAPGGNTEAFF. The CDR3 nucleotides read TGTGCCAGCAGCTTAGCCCCAGGGGGAAACACTGAAGCTTTCTTT.

In its sample, this clone was seen a few times. This rearrangement joins TRBV6-6 to TRBJ2-2; D might be TRBD1 (6 bases). Trimming left V 7 bases short and J 0 bases short, with 12 bases between. The CDR3 is 15 residues long. Germline assignment: CDR1 MNHNY and CDR2 SVGAGI (reference sequence). In DNA form, the CDR3 reads TGTGCCAGCACCCCGGACAGCGCGAACACCGGGGAGCTGTTTTTT. Protein sequence: CASTPDSANTGELFF.

This chain connects TRBV12-3 or TRBV12-4 to TRBJ2-5; D not resolved. The CDR3 has 13 residues. V was cut by 7 bases and J by 5 bases, with 14 bases left in between. CDR3 DNA sequence: TGTGCCAGCACTACCACCATTTATGAGACCCAGTACTTC. It encodes CASTTTIYETQYF.

The chain employs TRBV11-2 and TRBJ1-1, with unresolved D. The V end was cut by 5 bases, the J end by 9 bases, with 22 bases between. This CDR3 region has 15 residues. Germline values: CDR1 SGHAT, CDR2 FQNNGV. Here the CDR3 reads CASSVSRTAVSQAFF. The CDR3 DNA reads TGTGCCAGCAGCGTCTCAAGGACTGCCGTCAGCCAAGCTTTCTTT. Full variable domain (outside the CDR3, taken from reference TRBV11-2 and TRBJ1-1): EAGVAQSPRYKIIEKRQSVAFWCNPISGHATLYWYQQILGQGPKLLIQFQNNGVVDDSQLPKDRFSAERLKGVDSTLKIQPAKLEDSAVYLCASSVSRTAVSQAFFGQGTRLTVV.

The rearrangement links TRBV24-1 to TRBJ1-4; perhaps TRBD1 as D (5 bases). Per germline, CDR1 KGHDR and CDR2 SFDVKD. V was clipped by 2 bases and J by 6 bases, with 12 bases between them. The CDR3 length is 15 residues. Here the CDR3 reads CATSDSRGVDEKLFF. The DNA for the CDR3 is TGTGCCACCAGTGATTCTCGGGGGGTTGATGAAAAACTGTTTTTT.

V and J are TRBV7-2 and TRBJ1-1; D is undetermined. The CDR3 runs to 12 residues. Germline-derived CDR1 and CDR2 are SGHTA and FQGNSA. Trimming removed 2 bases from V and 7 bases from J, with 8 bases in between. The CDR3 is CASSLNGDEAFF. CDR3 coding DNA: TGTGCCAGCAGCTTAAACGGAGATGAAGCTTTCTTT.

The chain employs TRBV10-3 and TRBJ1-5, with D unclear. CDR1 and CDR2 from the germline V gene are ENHRY and SYGVKD. V dropped 5 bases and J dropped 2 bases, with 7 bases sitting between them. The CDR3 is made up of 13 amino acids. The CDR3, as DNA: TGTGCCATCAGTCGTAGCGGCAATCAGCCCCAGCATTTT. It encodes CAISRSGNQPQHF.

J is TRBJ1-2 and V is TRBV7-3; 7 bases map to TRBD1. The CDR3 has 17 amino acids. Germline loops: CDR1 SGHTA, CDR2 FQGTGA. Trimming cost V 5 bases and J 4 bases; bases outside gene matches: 16. CDR3 DNA sequence: TGTGCCAGCAGCCCCTCGAAGGGGGCAGGGGAAGTCTATGGCTACACCTTC. Its translation is CASSPSKGAGEVYGYTF.

V gene TRBV30 combines with J gene TRBJ2-3; 10 bases are shared with TRBD1. This CDR3 is 14 amino acids long. J gave up 6 bases and V 2 bases, and 5 bases lay outside the gene matches. CDR1 GTSNPN and CDR2 SVGIG come from the germline V gene (reference sequence). DNA for the CDR3: TGTGCCTGGAGTCGGGACAGGGGAAGGGATACGCAGTATTTT. It yields the protein CAWSRDRGRDTQYF.

The chain combines TRBV29-1 with TRBJ1-5; the D gene is possibly TRBD1 (6 bases). Trimming removed 6 bases from V and 3 bases from J, with 15 bases in between. Looked up from germline, CDR1 is SQVTM and CDR2 is ANQGSEA. The CDR3 length is 14 residues. The CDR3 nucleotides read TGCAGCGTCCTGGGAGGGGGTTCCAATCAGCCCCAGCATTTT. Encoded protein: CSVLGGGSNQPQHF.

The V call is TRBV24-1, the J call TRBJ1-2; a possible D gene is TRBD1 (6 bases). V lost 9 bases to trimming and J lost 2 bases, with 18 bases between them. This CDR3 comprises 15 residues. The germline gives CDR1 KGHDR, CDR2 SFDVKD. This CDR3 reads CATSPPGQSNYGYTF. In nucleotides, the CDR3 is TGTGCCACCTCTCCGCCGGGACAAAGCAACTATGGCTACACCTTC.

The chain employs TRBV5-8 and TRBJ1-1; D not resolved. This CDR3 contains 13 residues. V lost 4 bases and J 2 bases, leaving 9 bases between the germline ends. From germline, CDR1 is SGHTS and CDR2 YDEGEE. For the CDR3, the DNA is TGTGCCAGCAGCGAGGTGACTAACACTGAAGCTTTCTTT. It specifies CASSEVTNTEAFF.

This chain links TRBV9 with TRBJ2-1; no firm D call. V was pared by 4 bases and J by 0 bases, with 14 bases between. From germline, CDR1 is SGDLS and CDR2 YYNGEE. The CDR3 extends over 16 amino acids. The CDR3 loop reads CASSSRRESSYNEQFF. The CDR3 bases are TGTGCCAGCAGCTCCCGGAGAGAAAGCTCCTACAATGAGCAGTTCTTC.

The genes are TRBV2 and TRBJ2-7; TRBD1 is a possible D gene (6 bases). The CDR3 is 13 residues long. Germline CDR1 reads SNHLY; CDR2 reads FYNNEI. Deletions cut 5 bases from V and 2 bases from J, with 10 bases between. In nucleotides, the CDR3 is TGTGCCAGCAGTTTGGACAGAGCCTACGAGCAGTACTTC. It encodes CASSLDRAYEQYF.